This T cell receptor (beta chain) derives from a study of cytomegalovirus exposure and HLA in healthy donors. The PCR employed 60 Vbeta primers together with 13 Jbeta primers. The method was immunoSEQ multiplex PCR; TCRdb's version includes in-frame clones alone and lacks a portion of them. Of 200,000 to 250,000 clones in the sample, 82% are singletons; the top ten hold 4.5% to 6%. Study-level points and caveats: It was reported in a later analysis that an Asian-associated ancestry cluster showed fewer N-insertions than the approximately 670-donor mean. In a later analysis, TCR beta V- and J-gene trimming was associated with a missense DCLRE1C variant.

With regard to this clone: Its antigen is not identified.

The clonotype comes from a middle-aged woman in good health and CMV-seropositive. The sequencing sample was made of PBMCs.

The DNA of the CDR3 is TGTGCCAGCAGTTCCCTCCTTACAGGAAACACCATATATTTT. Translation: CASSSLLTGNTIYF. The chain combines TRBV6-5 with TRBJ1-3; D remains unclear. The V and J ends lost 4 bases and 4 bases respectively, with 11 bases between them. Germline CDR1 reads MNHEY; CDR2 reads SVGAGI. The CDR3 has 14 amino acids.